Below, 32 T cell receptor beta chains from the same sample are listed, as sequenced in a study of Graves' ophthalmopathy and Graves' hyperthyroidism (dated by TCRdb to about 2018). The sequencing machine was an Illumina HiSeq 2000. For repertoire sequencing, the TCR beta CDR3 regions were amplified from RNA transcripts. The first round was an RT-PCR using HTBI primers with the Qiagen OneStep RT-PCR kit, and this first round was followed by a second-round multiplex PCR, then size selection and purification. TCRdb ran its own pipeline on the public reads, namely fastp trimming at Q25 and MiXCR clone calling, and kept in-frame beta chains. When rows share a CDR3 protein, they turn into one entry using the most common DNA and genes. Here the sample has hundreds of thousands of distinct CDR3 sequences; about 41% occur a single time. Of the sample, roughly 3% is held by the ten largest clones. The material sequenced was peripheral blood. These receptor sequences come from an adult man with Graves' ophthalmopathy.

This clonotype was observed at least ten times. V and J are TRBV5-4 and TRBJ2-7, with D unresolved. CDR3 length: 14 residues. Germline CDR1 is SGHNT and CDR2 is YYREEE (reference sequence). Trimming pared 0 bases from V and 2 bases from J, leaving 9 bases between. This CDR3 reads CASSLGKGAYEQYF. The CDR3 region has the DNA TGTGCCAGCAGCTTGGGAAAGGGTGCCTACGAGCAGTACTTC.

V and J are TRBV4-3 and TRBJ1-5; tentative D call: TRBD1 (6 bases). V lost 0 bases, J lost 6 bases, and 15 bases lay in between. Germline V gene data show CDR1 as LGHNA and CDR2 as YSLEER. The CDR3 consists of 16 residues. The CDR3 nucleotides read TGCGCCAGCAGCCAAGATCTTATCAGGGGTGGTCAGCCCCAGCATTTT. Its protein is CASSQDLIRGGQPQHF.

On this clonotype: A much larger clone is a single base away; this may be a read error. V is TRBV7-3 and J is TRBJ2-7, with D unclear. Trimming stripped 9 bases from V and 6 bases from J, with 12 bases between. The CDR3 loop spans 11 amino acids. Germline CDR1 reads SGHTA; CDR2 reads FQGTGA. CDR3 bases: TGTGCCAGTAGTAACTCCGGCGAGCAGTACTTC. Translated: CASSNSGEQYF.

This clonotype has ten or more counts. CDR3 protein: CASRGGRLSGANVLTF. In DNA form, the CDR3 reads TGTGCCAGCAGAGGAGGACGGTTGTCTGGGGCCAACGTCCTGACTTTC. The chain has TRBV11-2 and TRBJ2-6, with a possible D match to TRBD2 (5 bases). V gave up 6 bases and J gave up 1 base, with 13 bases separating them. Germline V lookup: CDR1 SGHAT, CDR2 FQNNGV. There are 16 residues in the CDR3.

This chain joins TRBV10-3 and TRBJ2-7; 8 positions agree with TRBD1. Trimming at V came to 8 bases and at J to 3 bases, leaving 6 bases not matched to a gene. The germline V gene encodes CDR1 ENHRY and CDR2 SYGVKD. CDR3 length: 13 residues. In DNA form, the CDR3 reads TGTGCCATCGAGCAGGGGGCCTACTACGAGCAGTACTTC. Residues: CAIEQGAYYEQYF.

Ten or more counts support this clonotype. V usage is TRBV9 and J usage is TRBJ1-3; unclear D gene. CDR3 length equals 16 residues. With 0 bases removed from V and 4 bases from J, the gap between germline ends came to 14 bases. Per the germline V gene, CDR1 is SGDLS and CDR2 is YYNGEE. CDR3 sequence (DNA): TGTGCCAGCAGCGTAGATCCAGGTCAGGAGGGAAACACCATATATTTT. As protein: CASSVDPGQEGNTIYF.

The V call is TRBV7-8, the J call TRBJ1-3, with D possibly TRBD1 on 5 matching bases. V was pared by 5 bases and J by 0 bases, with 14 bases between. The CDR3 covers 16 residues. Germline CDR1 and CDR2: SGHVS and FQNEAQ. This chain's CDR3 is CASSPSRQISGNTIYF. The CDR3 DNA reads TGTGCCAGCAGCCCCTCCAGACAGATCTCTGGAAACACCATATATTTT.

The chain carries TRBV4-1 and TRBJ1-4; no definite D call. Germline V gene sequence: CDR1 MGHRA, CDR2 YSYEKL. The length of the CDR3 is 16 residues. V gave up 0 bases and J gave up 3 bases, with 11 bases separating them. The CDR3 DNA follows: TGCGCCAGCAGCCAAGATTTCGGGCAGTCTAATGAAAAACTGTTTTTT. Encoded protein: CASSQDFGQSNEKLFF.

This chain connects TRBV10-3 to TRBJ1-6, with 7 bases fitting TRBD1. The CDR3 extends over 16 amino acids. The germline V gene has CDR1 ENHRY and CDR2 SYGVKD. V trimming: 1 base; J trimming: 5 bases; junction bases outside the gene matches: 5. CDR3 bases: TGTGCCATCAGTGAGTACGAGACAGGGCATAATTCACCCCTCCACTTT. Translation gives CAISEYETGHNSPLHF.

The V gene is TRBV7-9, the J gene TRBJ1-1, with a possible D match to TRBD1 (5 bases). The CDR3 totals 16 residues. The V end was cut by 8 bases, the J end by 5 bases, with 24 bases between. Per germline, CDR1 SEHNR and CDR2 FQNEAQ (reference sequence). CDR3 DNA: TGTGCCAGCTCACCACCGGCCAGGGTCGAGATAACTGAAGCTTTCTTT. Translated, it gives CASSPPARVEITEAFF.

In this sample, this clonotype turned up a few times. CDR3 amino acids: CASSFRGTYEQYF. CDR3 nucleotide sequence: TGTGCCAGCAGCTTCCGCGGGACCTACGAGCAGTACTTC. The chain is built from TRBV5-5 and TRBJ2-7; tentatively, D is TRBD2 (6 bases). Germline V lookup: CDR1 SGHKS, CDR2 YYEKEE (reference sequence). CDR3 length equals 13 residues. V was trimmed by 2 bases and J by 2 bases, leaving 8 bases between them.

CDR3 coding DNA: TGTGCCAGCTCACCATCTCAAAGAGAAAAACTGTTTTTT. Translated, it gives CASSPSQREKLFF. V and J are TRBV7-9 and TRBJ1-4; D call uncertain. Germline values: CDR1 SEHNR, CDR2 FQNEAQ (reference sequence). Trimming left V 8 bases short and J 8 bases short, with 15 bases between. The length of the CDR3 is 13 residues.

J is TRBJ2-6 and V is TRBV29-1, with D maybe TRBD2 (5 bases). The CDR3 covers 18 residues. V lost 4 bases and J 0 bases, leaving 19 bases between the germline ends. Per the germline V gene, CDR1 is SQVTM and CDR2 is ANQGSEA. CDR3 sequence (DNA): TGCAGCGTTGCGGAGGATGATGGAAAGAGCTCTGGGGCCAACGTCCTGACTTTC. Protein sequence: CSVAEDDGKSSGANVLTF. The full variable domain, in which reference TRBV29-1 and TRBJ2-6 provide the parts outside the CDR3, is SAVISQKPSRDICQRGTSLTIQCQVDSQVTMMFWYRQQPGQSLTLIATANQGSEATYESGFVIDKFPISRPNLTFSTLTVSNMSPEDSSIYLCSVAEDDGKSSGANVLTFGAGSRLTVL.

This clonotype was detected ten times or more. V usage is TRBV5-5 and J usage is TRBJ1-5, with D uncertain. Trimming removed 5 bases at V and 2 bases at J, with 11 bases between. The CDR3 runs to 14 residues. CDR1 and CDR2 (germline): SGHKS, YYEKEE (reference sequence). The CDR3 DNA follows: TGTGCCAGCAGTATTAACGAGGGCAATCAGCCCCAGCATTTT. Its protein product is CASSINEGNQPQHF.

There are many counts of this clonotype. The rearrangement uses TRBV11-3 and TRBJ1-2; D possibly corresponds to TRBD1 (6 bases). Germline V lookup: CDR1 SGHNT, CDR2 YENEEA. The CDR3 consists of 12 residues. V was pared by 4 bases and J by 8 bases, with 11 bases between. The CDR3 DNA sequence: TGTGCCAGCAGCTCGACCGGACAGGGCTACACCTTC. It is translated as CASSSTGQGYTF.

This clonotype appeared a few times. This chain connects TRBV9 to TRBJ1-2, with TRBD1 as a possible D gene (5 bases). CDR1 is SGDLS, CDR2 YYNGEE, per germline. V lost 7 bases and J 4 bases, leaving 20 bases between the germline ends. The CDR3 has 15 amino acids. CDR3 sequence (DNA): TGTGCCAGCTCACCGGTGGCGCCCGACAGCTATGGCTACACCTTC. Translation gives CASSPVAPDSYGYTF.

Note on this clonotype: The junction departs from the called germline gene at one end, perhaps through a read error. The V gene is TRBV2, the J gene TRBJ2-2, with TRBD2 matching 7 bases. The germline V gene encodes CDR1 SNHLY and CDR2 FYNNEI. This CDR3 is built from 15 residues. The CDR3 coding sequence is TGTACCAGCACTGGGCCCGGCGGGAGTCCCGGGGAGCTGTTTTTT. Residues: CTSTGPGGSPGELFF.

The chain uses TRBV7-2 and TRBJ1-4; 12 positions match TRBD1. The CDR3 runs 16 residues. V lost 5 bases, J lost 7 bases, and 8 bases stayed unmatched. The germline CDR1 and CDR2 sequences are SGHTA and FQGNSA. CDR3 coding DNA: TGTGCCAGCAGCCAAGAGGGGACAGGGGGCACTGAAAAACTGTTTTTT. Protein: CASSQEGTGGTEKLFF.

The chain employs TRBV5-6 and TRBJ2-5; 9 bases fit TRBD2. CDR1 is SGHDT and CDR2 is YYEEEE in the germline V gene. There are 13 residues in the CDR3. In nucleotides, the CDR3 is TGTGCTTCCCAAGGGAGCGGGAGGAAGACCCAGTACTTC. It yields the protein CASQGSGRKTQYF.

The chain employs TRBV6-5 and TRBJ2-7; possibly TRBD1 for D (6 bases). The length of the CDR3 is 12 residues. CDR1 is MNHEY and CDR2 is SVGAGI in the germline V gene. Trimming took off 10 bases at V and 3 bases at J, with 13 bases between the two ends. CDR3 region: CATRTTGYEQYF. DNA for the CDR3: TGTGCCACCCGAACGACAGGCTACGAGCAGTACTTC.

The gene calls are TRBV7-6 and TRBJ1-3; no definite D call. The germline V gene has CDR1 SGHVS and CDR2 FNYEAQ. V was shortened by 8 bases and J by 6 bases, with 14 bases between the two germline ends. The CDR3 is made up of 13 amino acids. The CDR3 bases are TGTGCCAGCGGAGTAGACGTCTCAAACACCATATATTTT. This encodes CASGVDVSNTIYF.

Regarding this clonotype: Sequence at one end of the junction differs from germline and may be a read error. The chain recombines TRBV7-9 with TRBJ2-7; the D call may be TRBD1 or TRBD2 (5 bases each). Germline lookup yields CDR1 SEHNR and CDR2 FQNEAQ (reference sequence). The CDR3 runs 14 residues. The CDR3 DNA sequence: TGTGCCAGCAGCCCAGACCCCGGGACGCTCGAACTGACATTC. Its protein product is CASSPDPGTLELTF. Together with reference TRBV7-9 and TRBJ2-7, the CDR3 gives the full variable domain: DTGVSQNPRHKITKRGQNVTFRCDPISEHNRLYWYRQTLGQGPEFLTYFQNEAQLEKSRLLSDRFSAERPKGSFSTLEIQRTEQGDSAMYLCASSPDPGTLELTFGPGTRLTVT.

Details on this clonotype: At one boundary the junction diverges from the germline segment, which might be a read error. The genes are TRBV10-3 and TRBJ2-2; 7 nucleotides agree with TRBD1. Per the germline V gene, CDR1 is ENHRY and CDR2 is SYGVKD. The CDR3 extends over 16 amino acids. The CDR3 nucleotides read TGTGCCAGCAGTTACGCCGGGACAGTTAACACCGGGGAGCTGTTTTTT. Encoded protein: CASSYAGTVNTGELFF.

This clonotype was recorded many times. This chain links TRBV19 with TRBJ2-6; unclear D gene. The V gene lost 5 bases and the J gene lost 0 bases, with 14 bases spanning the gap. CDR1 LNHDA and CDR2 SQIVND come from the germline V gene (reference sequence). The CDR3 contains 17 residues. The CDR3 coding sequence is TGTGCCAGTAGTCTCTGGGATGAGCACTCTGGGGCCAACGTCCTGACTTTC. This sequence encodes CASSLWDEHSGANVLTF.

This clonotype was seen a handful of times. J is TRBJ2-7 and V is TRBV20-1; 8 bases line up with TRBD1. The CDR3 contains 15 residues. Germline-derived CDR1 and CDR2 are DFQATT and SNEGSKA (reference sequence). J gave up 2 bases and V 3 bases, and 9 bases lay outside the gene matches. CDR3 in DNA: TGCAGTGCTAGGGACAGGGATACTACCCCCTACGAGCAGTACTTC. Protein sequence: CSARDRDTTPYEQYF.

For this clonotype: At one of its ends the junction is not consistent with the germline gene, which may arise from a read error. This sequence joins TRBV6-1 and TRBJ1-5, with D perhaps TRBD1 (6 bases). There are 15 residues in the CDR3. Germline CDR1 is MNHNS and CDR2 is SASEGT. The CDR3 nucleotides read TGTGCCATCAGTGCGAGGGGGACCGAGCAGCGGCCCCAGCATTTT. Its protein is CAISARGTEQRPQHF.

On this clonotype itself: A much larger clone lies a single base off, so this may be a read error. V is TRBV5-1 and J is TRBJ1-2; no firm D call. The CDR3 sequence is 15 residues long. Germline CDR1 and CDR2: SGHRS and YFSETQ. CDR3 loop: CTSSLDAPLSSGYTF. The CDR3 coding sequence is TGCACCAGCAGCTTGGATGCACCTTTAAGTAGTGGCTACACCTTC.

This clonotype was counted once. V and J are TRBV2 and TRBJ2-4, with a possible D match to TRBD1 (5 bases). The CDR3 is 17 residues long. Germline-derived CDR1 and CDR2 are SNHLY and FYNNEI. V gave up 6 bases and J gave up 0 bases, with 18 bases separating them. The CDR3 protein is CASSTDRRNLAKNIQYF. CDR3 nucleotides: TGTGCCAGCAGCACCGACAGACGAAACCTAGCCAAAAACATTCAGTACTTC. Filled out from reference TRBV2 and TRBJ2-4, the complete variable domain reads EPEVTQTPSHQVTQMGQEVILRCVPISNHLYFYWYRQILGQKVEFLVSFYNNEISEKSEIFDDQFSVERPDGSNFTLKIRSTKLEDSAMYFCASSTDRRNLAKNIQYFGAGTRLSVL.

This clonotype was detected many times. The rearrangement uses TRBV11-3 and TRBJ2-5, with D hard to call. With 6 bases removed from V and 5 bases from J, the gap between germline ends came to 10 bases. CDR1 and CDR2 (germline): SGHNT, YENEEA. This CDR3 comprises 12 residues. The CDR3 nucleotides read TGTGCCAGCAGGCGCCATGGGGAGACCCAGTACTTC. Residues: CASRRHGETQYF.

The DNA of the CDR3 is TGTGCCAGCAGCCGAAACGGCACAGATACGCAGTATTTT. Amino acid sequence: CASSRNGTDTQYF. The chain couples TRBV7-9 to TRBJ2-3, with D uncertain. Trimming took 5 bases from V and 1 from J, leaving 7 bases between them. The CDR3 is 13 amino acids. Germline loops: CDR1 SEHNR, CDR2 FQNEAQ (reference sequence).

This chain's CDR3 is CASSPRPGGVNTEAFF. The CDR3 bases are TGTGCCAGCAGCCCCCGACCCGGCGGCGTGAACACTGAAGCTTTCTTT. The chain uses TRBV25-1 and TRBJ1-1, with D unresolved. Germline V gives CDR1 MGHDK, CDR2 SYGVNS. This CDR3 comprises 16 residues. With 6 bases removed from V and 0 bases from J, the gap between germline ends came to 17 bases.

CDR3 sequence reads: CASSAIQGFQETQYF. DNA of the CDR3: TGCGCCAGCAGCGCTATACAGGGATTCCAAGAGACCCAGTACTTC. V is TRBV5-1 and J is TRBJ2-5; TRBD1 is a possible D gene (6 bases). The germline V gene has CDR1 SGHRS and CDR2 YFSETQ. V lost 4 bases to trimming and J lost 1 base, with 14 bases between them. The CDR3 loop spans 15 amino acids. Supplemented by reference TRBV5-1 and TRBJ2-5, the full variable domain reads KAGVTQTPRYLIKTRGQQVTLSCSPISGHRSVSWYQQTPGQGLQFLFEYFSETQRNKGNFPGRFSGRQFSNSRSEMNVSTLELGDSALYLCASSAIQGFQETQYFGPGTRLLVL.